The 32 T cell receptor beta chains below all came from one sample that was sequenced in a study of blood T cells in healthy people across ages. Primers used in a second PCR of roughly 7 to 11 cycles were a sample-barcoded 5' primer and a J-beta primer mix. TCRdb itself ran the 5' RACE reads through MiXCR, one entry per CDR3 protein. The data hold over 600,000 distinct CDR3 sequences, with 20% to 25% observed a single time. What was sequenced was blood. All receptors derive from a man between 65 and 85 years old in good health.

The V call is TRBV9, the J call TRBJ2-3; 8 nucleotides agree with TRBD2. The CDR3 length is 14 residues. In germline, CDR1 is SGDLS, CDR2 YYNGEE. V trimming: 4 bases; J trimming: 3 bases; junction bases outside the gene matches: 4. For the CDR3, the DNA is TGTGCCAGCAGCCAACTAGCGGAGACAGATACGCAGTATTTT. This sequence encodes CASSQLAETDTQYF.

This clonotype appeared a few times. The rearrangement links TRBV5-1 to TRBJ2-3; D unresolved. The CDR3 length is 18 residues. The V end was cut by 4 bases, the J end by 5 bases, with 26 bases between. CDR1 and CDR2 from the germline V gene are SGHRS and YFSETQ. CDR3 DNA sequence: TGCGCCAGCAGCCCCTCTGATACGAACAACGGAGCAATAGATACGCAGTATTTT. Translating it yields CASSPSDTNNGAIDTQYF.

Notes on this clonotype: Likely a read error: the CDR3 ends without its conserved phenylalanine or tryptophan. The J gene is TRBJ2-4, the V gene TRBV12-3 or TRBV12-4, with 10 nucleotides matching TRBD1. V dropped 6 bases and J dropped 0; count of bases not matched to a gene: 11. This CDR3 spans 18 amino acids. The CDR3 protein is CASSRTGGRILAKNIQYL. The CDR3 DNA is TGTGCCAGCAGCAGGACAGGGGGACGCATCCTAGCCAAAAACATTCAGTACCTC.

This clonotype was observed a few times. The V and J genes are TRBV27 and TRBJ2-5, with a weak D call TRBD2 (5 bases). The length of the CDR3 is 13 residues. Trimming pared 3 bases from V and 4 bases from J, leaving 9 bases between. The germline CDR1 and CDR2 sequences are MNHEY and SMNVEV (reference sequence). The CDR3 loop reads CASSFAGAETQYF. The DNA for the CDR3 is TGTGCCAGCAGTTTTGCGGGCGCAGAGACCCAGTACTTC.

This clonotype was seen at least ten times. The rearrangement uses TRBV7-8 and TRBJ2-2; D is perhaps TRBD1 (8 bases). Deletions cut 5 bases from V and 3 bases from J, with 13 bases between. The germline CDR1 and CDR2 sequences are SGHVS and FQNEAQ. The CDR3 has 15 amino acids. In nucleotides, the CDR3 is TGTGCCAGCAGCAACACAGGGGGGGACACCGGGGAGCTGTTTTTT. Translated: CASSNTGGDTGELFF.

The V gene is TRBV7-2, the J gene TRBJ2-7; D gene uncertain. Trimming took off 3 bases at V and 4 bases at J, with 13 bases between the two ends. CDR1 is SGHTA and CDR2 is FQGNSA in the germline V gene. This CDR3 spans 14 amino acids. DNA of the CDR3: TGTGCCAGCAGCTTCCCTGGGATCCTTTACGAGCAGTACTTC. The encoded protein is CASSFPGILYEQYF.

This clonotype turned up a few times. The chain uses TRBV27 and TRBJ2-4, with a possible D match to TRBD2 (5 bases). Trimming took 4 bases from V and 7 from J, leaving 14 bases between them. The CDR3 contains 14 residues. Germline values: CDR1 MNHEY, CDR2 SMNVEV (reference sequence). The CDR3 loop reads CASSSPGGGNIQYF. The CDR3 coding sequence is TGTGCCAGCAGTTCCCCAGGCGGCGGGAACATTCAGTACTTC.

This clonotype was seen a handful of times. In DNA form, the CDR3 reads TGCGCCAGCAGCCCCCTGGGACAGAGGTCCTACGAGCAGTACTTC. Its protein product is CASSPLGQRSYEQYF. This sequence joins TRBV5-1 and TRBJ2-7; 7 nucleotides line up with TRBD1. Germline loops: CDR1 SGHRS, CDR2 YFSETQ. The CDR3 extends over 15 amino acids. V shed 4 bases and J 1 base; nucleotides not matched to a gene: 8.

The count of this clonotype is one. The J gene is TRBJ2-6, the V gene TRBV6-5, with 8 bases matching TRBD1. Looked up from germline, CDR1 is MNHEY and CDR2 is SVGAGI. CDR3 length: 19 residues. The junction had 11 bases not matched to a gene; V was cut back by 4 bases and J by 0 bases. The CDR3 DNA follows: TGTGCCAGCAGTTTCTCGGACAGGGCCCGAAACTCTGGGGCCAACGTCCTGACTTTC. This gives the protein CASSFSDRARNSGANVLTF.

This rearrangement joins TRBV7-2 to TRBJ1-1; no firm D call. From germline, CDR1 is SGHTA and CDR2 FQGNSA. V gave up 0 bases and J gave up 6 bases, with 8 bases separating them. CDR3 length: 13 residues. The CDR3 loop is CASSLAKGSEAFF. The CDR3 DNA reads TGTGCCAGCAGCTTAGCGAAAGGGTCTGAAGCTTTCTTT.

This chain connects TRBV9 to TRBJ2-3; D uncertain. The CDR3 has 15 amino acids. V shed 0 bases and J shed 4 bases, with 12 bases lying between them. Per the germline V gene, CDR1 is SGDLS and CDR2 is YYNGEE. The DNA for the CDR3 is TGTGCCAGCAGCGTAGGAAAGGTCCACCCAGATACGCAGTATTTT. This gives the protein CASSVGKVHPDTQYF.

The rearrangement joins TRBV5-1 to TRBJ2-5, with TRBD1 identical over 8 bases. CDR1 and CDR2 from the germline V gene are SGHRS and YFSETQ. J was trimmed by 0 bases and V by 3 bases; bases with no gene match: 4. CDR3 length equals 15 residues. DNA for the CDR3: TGCGCCAGCAGCTCCGGACAGGGACACCAAGAGACCCAGTACTTC. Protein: CASSSGQGHQETQYF. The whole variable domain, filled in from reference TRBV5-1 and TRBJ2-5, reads KAGVTQTPRYLIKTRGQQVTLSCSPISGHRSVSWYQQTPGQGLQFLFEYFSETQRNKGNFPGRFSGRQFSNSRSEMNVSTLELGDSALYLCASSSGQGHQETQYFGPGTRLLVL.

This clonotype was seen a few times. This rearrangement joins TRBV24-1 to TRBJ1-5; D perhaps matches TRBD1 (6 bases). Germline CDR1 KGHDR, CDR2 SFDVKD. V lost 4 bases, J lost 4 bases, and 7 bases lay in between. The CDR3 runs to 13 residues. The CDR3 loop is CATSEGGNQPQHF. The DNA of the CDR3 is TGTGCCACCAGTGAAGGGGGAAATCAGCCCCAGCATTTT.

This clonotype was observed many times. CDR3 in amino acids: CASSQDRGAGEQFF. In nucleotides, the CDR3 is TGTGCCAGCAGCCAAGATCGGGGCGCTGGTGAGCAGTTCTTC. The J gene is TRBJ2-1, the V gene TRBV3-1, with D possibly being TRBD1 or TRBD2 (5 bases each). This CDR3 has 14 amino acids. The germline V gene has CDR1 LGHDT and CDR2 YNNKEL (reference sequence). V was trimmed by 0 bases and J by 9 bases, leaving 12 bases between them.

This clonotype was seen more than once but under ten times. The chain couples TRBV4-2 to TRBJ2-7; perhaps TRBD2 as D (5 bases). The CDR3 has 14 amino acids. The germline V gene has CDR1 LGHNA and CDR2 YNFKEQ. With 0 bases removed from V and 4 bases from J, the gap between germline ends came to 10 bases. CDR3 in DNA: TGTGCCAGCAGCCAAGATGAGGGTGGGTACGAGCAGTACTTC. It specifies CASSQDEGGYEQYF.

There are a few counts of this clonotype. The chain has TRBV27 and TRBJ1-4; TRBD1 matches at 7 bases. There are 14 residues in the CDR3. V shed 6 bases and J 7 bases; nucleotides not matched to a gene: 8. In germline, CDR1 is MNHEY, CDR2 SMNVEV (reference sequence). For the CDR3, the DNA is TGTGCCAGCAGCCTGACAGGGACCTTTGAAAAACTGTTTTTT. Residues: CASSLTGTFEKLFF.

Written as DNA, the CDR3 is TGTGCCAGCTCGACAGGGGGACATCAGCCCCAGCATTTT. Translating it yields CASSTGGHQPQHF. The rearrangement joins TRBV18 to TRBJ1-5; 9 bases line up with TRBD1. Trimming at V came to 6 bases and at J to 5 bases, leaving 2 bases not matched to a gene. Germline assignment: CDR1 KGHSH and CDR2 LQKENI. This CDR3 comprises 13 residues.

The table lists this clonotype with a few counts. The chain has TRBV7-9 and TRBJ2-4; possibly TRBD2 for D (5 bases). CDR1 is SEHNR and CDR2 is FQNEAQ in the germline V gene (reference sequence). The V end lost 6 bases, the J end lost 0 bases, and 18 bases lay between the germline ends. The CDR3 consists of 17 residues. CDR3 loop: CASRAGDTTLAKNIQYF. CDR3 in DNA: TGTGCCAGCAGGGCGGGCGACACAACCTTAGCCAAAAACATTCAGTACTTC.

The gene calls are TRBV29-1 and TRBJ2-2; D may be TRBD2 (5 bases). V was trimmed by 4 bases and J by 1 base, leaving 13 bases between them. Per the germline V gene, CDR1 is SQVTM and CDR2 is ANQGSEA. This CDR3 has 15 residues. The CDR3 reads CSVVSPAGNTGELFF. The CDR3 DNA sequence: TGCAGCGTTGTGAGTCCGGCGGGGAACACCGGGGAGCTGTTTTTT.

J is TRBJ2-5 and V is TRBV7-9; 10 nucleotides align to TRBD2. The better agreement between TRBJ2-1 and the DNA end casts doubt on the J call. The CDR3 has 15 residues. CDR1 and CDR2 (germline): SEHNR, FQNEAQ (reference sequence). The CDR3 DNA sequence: TGTGCCAGCAGCTTTTGGACTAGCGGTGGCTATGAGCAGTTCTTC. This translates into CASSFWTSGGYEQFF.

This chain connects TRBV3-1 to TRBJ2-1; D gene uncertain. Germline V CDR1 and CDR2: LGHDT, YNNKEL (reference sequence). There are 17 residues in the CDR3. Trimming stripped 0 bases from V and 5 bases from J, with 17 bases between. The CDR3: CASSQDLAAPLHNEQFF. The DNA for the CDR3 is TGTGCCAGCAGCCAAGATTTGGCTGCCCCTCTACACAATGAGCAGTTCTTC.

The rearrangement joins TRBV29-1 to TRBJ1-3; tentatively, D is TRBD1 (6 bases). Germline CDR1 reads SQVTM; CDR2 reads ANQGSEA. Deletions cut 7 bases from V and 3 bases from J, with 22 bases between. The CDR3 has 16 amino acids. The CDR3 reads CSARTALSRGGNTIYF. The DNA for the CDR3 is TGCAGCGCACGGACAGCCCTAAGTAGGGGTGGAAACACCATATATTTT.

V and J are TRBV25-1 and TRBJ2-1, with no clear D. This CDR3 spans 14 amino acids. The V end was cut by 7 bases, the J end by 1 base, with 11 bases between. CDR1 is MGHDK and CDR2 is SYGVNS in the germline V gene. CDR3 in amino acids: CASNPPLSYNEQFF. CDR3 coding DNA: TGTGCCAGCAATCCACCTCTGTCCTACAATGAGCAGTTCTTC.

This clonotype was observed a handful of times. The DNA of the CDR3 is TGTGCCAGCAGCGTAACAGACAGTTCCGGGGCCAACGTCCTGACTTTC. Translation: CASSVTDSSGANVLTF. The gene calls are TRBV9 and TRBJ2-6; weak D call: TRBD1 (5 bases). CDR3 size: 16 residues. The V end lost 1 base, the J end lost 4 bases, and 12 bases lay between the germline ends. The V gene's germline CDR1 is SGDLS and CDR2 YYNGEE.

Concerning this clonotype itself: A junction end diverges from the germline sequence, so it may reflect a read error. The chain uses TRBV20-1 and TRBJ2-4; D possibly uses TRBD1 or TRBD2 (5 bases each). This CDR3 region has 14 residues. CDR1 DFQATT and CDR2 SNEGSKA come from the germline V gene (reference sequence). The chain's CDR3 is CSVPGRLAKSIQYF. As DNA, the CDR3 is TGCAGTGTCCCGGGACGTCTAGCCAAAAGCATTCAGTACTTC.

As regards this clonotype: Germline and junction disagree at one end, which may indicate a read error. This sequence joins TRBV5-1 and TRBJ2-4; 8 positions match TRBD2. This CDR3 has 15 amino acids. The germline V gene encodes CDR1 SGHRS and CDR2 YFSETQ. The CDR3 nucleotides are TGCGCCAGCAGCTCCGGGACTAGAGGCAAAAACATTCAGTGCTTC. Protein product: CASSSGTRGKNIQCF.

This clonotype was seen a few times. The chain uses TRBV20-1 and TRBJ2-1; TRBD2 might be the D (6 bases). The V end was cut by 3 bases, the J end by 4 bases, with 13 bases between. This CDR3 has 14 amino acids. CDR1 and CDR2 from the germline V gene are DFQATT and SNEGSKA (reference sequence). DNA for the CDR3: TGCAGTGCTAGTGTTGCGGGGCTGTACAATGAGCAGTTCTTC. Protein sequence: CSASVAGLYNEQFF.

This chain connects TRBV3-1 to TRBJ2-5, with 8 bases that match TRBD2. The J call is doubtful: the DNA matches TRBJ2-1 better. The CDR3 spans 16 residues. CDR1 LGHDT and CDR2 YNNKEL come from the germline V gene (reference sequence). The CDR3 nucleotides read TGTGCCAGCAGCCAAGTAACTAGCGGCAGTTACAATGAGCAGTTCTTC. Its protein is CASSQVTSGSYNEQFF.

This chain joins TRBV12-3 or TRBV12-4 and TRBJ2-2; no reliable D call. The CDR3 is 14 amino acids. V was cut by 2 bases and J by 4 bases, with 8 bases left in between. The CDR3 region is CASSLKGSTGELFF. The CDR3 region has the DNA TGTGCCAGCAGTTTAAAAGGGTCCACCGGGGAGCTGTTTTTT.

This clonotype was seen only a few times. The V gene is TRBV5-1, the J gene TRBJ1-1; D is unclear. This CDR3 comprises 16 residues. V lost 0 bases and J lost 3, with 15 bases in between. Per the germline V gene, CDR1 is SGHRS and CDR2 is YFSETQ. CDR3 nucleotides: TGCGCCAGCAGCTTGGACTCAGGATTTTTGGACACTGAAGCTTTCTTT. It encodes CASSLDSGFLDTEAFF.

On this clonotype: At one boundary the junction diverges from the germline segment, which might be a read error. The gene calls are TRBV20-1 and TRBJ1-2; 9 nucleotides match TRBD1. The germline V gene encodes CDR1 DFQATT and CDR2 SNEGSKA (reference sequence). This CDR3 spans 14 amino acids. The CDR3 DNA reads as TGCAGGGCTAAGGACAGGGGAATTAACTATGGCTACACCTTC. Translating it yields CRAKDRGINYGYTF.

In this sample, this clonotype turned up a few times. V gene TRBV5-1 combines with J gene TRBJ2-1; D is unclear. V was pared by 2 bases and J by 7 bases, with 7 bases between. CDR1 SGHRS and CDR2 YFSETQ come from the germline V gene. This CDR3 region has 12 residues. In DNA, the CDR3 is TGCGCCAGCAGCTTCGATAATAATGAGCAGTTCTTC. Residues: CASSFDNNEQFF. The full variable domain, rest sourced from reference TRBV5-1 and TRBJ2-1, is KAGVTQTPRYLIKTRGQQVTLSCSPISGHRSVSWYQQTPGQGLQFLFEYFSETQRNKGNFPGRFSGRQFSNSRSEMNVSTLELGDSALYLCASSFDNNEQFFGPGTRLTVL.